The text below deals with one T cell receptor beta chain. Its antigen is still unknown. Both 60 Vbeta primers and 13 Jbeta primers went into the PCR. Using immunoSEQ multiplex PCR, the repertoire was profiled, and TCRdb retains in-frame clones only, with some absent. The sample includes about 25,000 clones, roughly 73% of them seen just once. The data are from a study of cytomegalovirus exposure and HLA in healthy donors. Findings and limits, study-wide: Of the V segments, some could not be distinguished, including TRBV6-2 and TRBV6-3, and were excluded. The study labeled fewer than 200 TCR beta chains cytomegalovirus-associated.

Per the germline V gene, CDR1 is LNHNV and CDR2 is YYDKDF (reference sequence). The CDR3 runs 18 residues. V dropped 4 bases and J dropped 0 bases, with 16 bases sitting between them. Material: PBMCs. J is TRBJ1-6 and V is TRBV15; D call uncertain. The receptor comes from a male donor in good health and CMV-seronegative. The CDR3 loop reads CATSTVYGSSSYNSPLHF. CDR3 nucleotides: TGTGCCACCAGCACGGTGTACGGTTCTAGCTCCTATAATTCACCCCTCCACTTT.